This passage covers 14 T cell receptor beta chains from one sample sequenced in a study of cytomegalovirus exposure and HLA in healthy donors. The PCR ran on 60 Vbeta and 13 Jbeta primers. The assay was immunoSEQ multiplex PCR, and TCRdb's table has in-frame clones only and misses some. The table shows about 130,000 clones, with 70% to 80% occurring only once. Sequenced sample: PBMCs. The source is a man aged 50 or older in good health and CMV-seronegative.

The chain combines TRBV27 with TRBJ1-6; 10 bases match TRBD1. Losses at the gene ends were 4 bases for V and 7 bases for J; bases not matched to a gene: 7. The V gene's germline CDR1 is MNHEY and CDR2 SMNVEV (reference sequence). The CDR3 totals 16 residues. In nucleotides, the CDR3 is TGTGCCAGCAGTTCCTTACCGACAGGGGGCAATTCACCCCTCCACTTT. Its protein product is CASSSLPTGGNSPLHF.

This chain joins TRBV28 and TRBJ2-7; 7 bases agree with TRBD2. This CDR3 has 13 amino acids. CDR1 and CDR2 (germline): MDHEN, SYDVKM. Unmatched junction bases numbered 6, after V lost 8 bases and J lost 2 bases. The CDR3 protein is CASGGDGTYEQYF. The DNA of the CDR3 is TGTGCCAGCGGGGGGGACGGTACCTACGAGCAGTACTTC.

The chain is built from TRBV10-3 and TRBJ1-1, with 7 bases that match TRBD1. With 3 bases clipped from V and 0 bases from J, the junction kept 7 bases outside the gene matches. The CDR3 is 16 residues long. Germline assignment: CDR1 ENHRY and CDR2 SYGVKD. CDR3 protein: CAISDRGRGVNTEAFF. The CDR3 region has the DNA TGTGCCATCAGTGATAGGGGGCGAGGGGTGAACACTGAAGCTTTCTTT.

This clone was detected only once. Other DNA sequences within the sample encode an identical CDR3. The J gene is TRBJ1-5, the V gene TRBV6-5, with TRBD1 matching 7 bases. V trimming: 7 bases; J trimming: 0 bases; junction bases outside the gene matches: 6. This CDR3 is built from 15 residues. CDR1 and CDR2 from the germline V gene are MNHEY and SVGAGI. The CDR3 spells CASKRTGDSNQPQHF. The CDR3, as DNA: TGTGCCAGCAAAAGGACAGGCGATAGCAATCAGCCCCAGCATTTT.

This chain uses TRBV28 with TRBJ2-2; TRBD2 matches at 15 bases. The germline V gene has CDR1 MDHEN and CDR2 SYDVKM. This CDR3 is 19 amino acids long. Trimming cost V 5 bases and J 7 bases; bases outside gene matches: 14. This CDR3 reads CASSQPLGLAGGPDGELFF. CDR3 bases: TGTGCCAGCAGTCAACCCTTAGGACTAGCGGGAGGGCCCGACGGGGAGCTGTTTTTT.

The chain couples TRBV10-3 to TRBJ1-1, with 11 nucleotides matching TRBD1. CDR3 length: 14 amino acids. With 6 bases clipped from V and 5 bases from J, the junction kept 5 bases outside the gene matches. Germline CDR1 ENHRY, CDR2 SYGVKD. DNA for the CDR3: TGTGCCATCAGCAAGGGACAGGGGGAAACTGAAGCTTTCTTT. Encoded protein: CAISKGQGETEAFF.

This chain links TRBV5-1 with TRBJ1-1, with unresolved D. Trimming left V 0 bases short and J 9 bases short, with 15 bases between. The length of the CDR3 is 14 residues. The germline V gene encodes CDR1 SGHRS and CDR2 YFSETQ. CDR3 coding DNA: TGCGCCAGCAGCTTGGACCCCGAAGCATTTAAAGCTTTCTTT. This codes for CASSLDPEAFKAFF.

The chain links TRBV19 to TRBJ1-1; the match to TRBD1 covers 7 bases. Trimming took 3 bases from V and 6 from J; bases not matched to a gene: 1. Germline V gives CDR1 LNHDA, CDR2 SQIVND (reference sequence). This CDR3 has 12 amino acids. The CDR3 DNA follows: TGTGCCAGTAGTATCGGGACAGCTGAAGCTTTCTTT. It translates to CASSIGTAEAFF.

The V call is TRBV5-1, the J call TRBJ2-3; 9 bases fit TRBD2. V was pared by 2 bases and J by 4 bases, with 5 bases of the junction left unmatched. Germline CDR1 and CDR2: SGHRS and YFSETQ. The CDR3 loop spans 15 amino acids. The CDR3 nucleotides read TGCGCCAGCAGCTTTCAACTAGCGGGTTCAGATACGCAGTATTTT. Its translation is CASSFQLAGSDTQYF.

The chain employs TRBV7-8 and TRBJ2-3; the match to TRBD2 covers 9 bases. The CDR3 is made up of 15 amino acids. From germline, CDR1 is SGHVS and CDR2 FQNEAQ. The V segment lost 5 bases and the J segment 2 bases; nucleotides outside the gene matches: 5. The CDR3 nucleotides read TGTGCCAGCAGCCTTTTAGCGGGAGACACAGATACGCAGTATTTT. Protein sequence: CASSLLAGDTDTQYF.

This chain uses TRBV19 with TRBJ1-5, with D possibly TRBD1 on 5 matching bases. The V gene's germline CDR1 is LNHDA and CDR2 SQIVND (reference sequence). This CDR3 comprises 17 residues. Trimming stripped 7 bases from V and 5 bases from J, with 24 bases between. CDR3 sequence: CASNPARDGRGYQPQHF. CDR3 DNA sequence: TGTGCCAGTAACCCTGCACGAGACGGGAGGGGATATCAGCCCCAGCATTTT.

The chain carries TRBV5-4 and TRBJ2-2; perhaps TRBD2 as D (5 bases). This CDR3 has 15 residues. With 0 bases removed from V and 7 bases from J, the gap between germline ends came to 13 bases. The germline V gene has CDR1 SGHNT and CDR2 YYREEE (reference sequence). CDR3 residues: CASSLAGIKVGELFF. CDR3 nucleotide sequence: TGTGCCAGCAGCTTGGCGGGGATTAAGGTCGGGGAGCTGTTTTTT.

This clone showed up just once. The genes are TRBV19 and TRBJ1-1, with 10 positions matching TRBD1. The CDR3 contains 16 residues. CDR1 is LNHDA, CDR2 SQIVND, per germline (reference sequence). Unmatched junction bases numbered 7, after V lost 4 bases and J lost 2 bases. CDR3 sequence: CASSKTGTGANTEAFF. The CDR3 nucleotides read TGTGCCAGTAGTAAAACCGGGACAGGGGCAAACACTGAAGCTTTCTTT.

Concerning this clone itself: Additional DNA sequences in this sample encode the identical CDR3. The J gene is TRBJ1-2, the V gene TRBV28; possibly TRBD1 for D (6 bases). The CDR3 is 13 residues long. From germline, CDR1 is MDHEN and CDR2 SYDVKM. Trimming removed 2 bases from V and 2 bases from J, with 6 bases in between. The CDR3 DNA sequence: TGTGCCAGCAGTTTAGGACAGAACTATGGCTACACCTTC. It specifies CASSLGQNYGYTF.